This TCR beta chain was recorded in a study of shared clonotypes between healthy human individuals. Overall study context: Researchers drew samples from two women and a few men aged 18 to 49.

Study-wide points: Across subsets, estimated richness was generally greater for naive than for memory populations.

The CDR3 totals 13 residues. V was clipped by 1 base and J by 3 bases, with 6 bases between them. Per the germline V gene, CDR1 is KGHSH and CDR2 is LQKENI. CD4+ cells underwent separation, giving CD45RA+ naive and CD45RA-negative memory subsets. Clones were sequenced by immunoSEQ multiplex PCR, and TCRdb holds only the in-frame ones, with some missing. Of 740,000 or so clones listed, 73% are singletons. To note about this clone: What it binds is unknown.

The sequence came from a woman aged 30 to 39 in good health. Sequencing was done on a sample of memory CD4+ T cells sorted from blood. Subset denoted: CD45RA-negative fraction. The rearrangement links TRBV18 to TRBJ2-5, with D unresolved. CDR3: CASSPRQEETQYF. In nucleotides, the CDR3 is TGTGCCAGCTCACCACGGCAGGAAGAGACCCAGTACTTC.